This is a list of T cell receptor beta chains from one sample in a study of shared clonotypes between healthy human individuals. Using immunoSEQ multiplex PCR, the repertoire was profiled, and TCRdb retains in-frame clones only, with some absent. The table shows more than 550,000 clones, with about 92% occurring only once. The sequenced sample was memory CD8+ T cells from PBMCs. These receptors were collected from a man aged 18 to 29 in good health. Some clones in this sample may be carry-over from other donors' samples. The CDR3 runs from the conserved cysteine through the conserved F or W. Each record gives: D gene, CDR3 length, V gene, J gene, CDR3 DNA, CDR3 protein. The D gene is left open where the match is weak.

d_gene: NA
len: 14
v_gene: TRBV7-9
j_gene: TRBJ1-2
CDR3nt: TGTGCCAGCGTAGGGGTTGGGGTGAACTATGGCTACACCTTC
CDR3aa: CASVGVGVNYGYTF

d_gene: NA
len: 15
v_gene: TRBV15
j_gene: TRBJ2-3
CDR3nt: TGTGCCACCAGCAGGACGGTAGCTAGCACAGATACGCAGTATTTT
CDR3aa: CATSRTVASTDTQYF

d_gene: TRBD2
len: 22
v_gene: TRBV15
j_gene: TRBJ2-1
CDR3nt: TGTGCCACCACCACTTCCAGAGGGCTGACTAGCGGGCCAACACTGACCTACAATGAGCAGTTCTTC
CDR3aa: CATTTSRGLTSGPTLTYNEQFF

d_gene: NA
len: 17
v_gene: TRBV28
j_gene: TRBJ2-2
CDR3nt: TGTGCCAGCAGTCCCCGCCCCAGGGTTGGGAACACCGGGGAGCTGTTTTTT
CDR3aa: CASSPRPRVGNTGELFF

d_gene: NA
len: 14
v_gene: TRBV19
j_gene: TRBJ2-1
CDR3nt: TGTGCCAGTAGTCAGGGGATAGGGTACAATGAGCAGTTCTTC
CDR3aa: CASSQGIGYNEQFF

d_gene: TRBD2
len: 14
v_gene: TRBV7-6
j_gene: TRBJ2-1
CDR3nt: TGTGCCAGCAGCTTCGGACTAGCTCTGAATGAGCAGTTCTTC
CDR3aa: CASSFGLALNEQFF

d_gene: NA
len: 15
v_gene: TRBV5-6
j_gene: TRBJ1-5
CDR3nt: TGTGCCAGCAGCTTGTCACAGCTCCTCAATCAGCCCCAGCATTTT
CDR3aa: CASSLSQLLNQPQHF

d_gene: TRBD1
len: 15
v_gene: TRBV6-1
j_gene: TRBJ2-7
CDR3nt: TGTGCCAGCAGTGAAGAGGGACAGGGTCGCTACGAGCAGTACTTC
CDR3aa: CASSEEGQGRYEQYF

d_gene: TRBD2
len: 14
v_gene: TRBV27
j_gene: TRBJ2-7
CDR3nt: TGTGCCAGCAGTTTATTTGCGGGAGTCTCCGAGCAGTACTTC
CDR3aa: CASSLFAGVSEQYF

d_gene: NA
len: 13
v_gene: TRBV7-8
j_gene: TRBJ1-3
CDR3nt: TGTGCCAGCAGCCCAGACTCTGGAAACACCATATATTTT
CDR3aa: CASSPDSGNTIYF